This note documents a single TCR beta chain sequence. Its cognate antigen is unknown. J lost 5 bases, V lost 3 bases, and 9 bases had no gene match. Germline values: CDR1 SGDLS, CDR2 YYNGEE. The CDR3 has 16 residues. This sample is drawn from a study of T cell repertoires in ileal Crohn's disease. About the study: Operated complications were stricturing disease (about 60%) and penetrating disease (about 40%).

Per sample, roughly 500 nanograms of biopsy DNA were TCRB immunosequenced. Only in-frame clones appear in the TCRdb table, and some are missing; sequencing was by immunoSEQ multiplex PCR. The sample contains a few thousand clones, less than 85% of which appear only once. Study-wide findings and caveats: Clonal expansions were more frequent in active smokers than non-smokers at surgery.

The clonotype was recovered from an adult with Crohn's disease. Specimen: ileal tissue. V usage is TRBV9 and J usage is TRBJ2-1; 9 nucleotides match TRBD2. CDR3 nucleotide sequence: TGTGCCAGCAGCGCATCCATAGCGGGGGCGAACAATGAGCAGTTCTTC. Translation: CASSASIAGANNEQFF. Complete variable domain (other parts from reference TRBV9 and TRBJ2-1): DSGVTQTPKHLITATGQRVTLRCSPRSGDLSVYWYQQSLDQGLQFLIQYYNGEERAKGNILERFSAQQFPDLHSELNLSSLELGDSALYFCASSASIAGANNEQFFGPGTRLTVL.